The present TCR beta chain was sequenced within a study of T cell repertoires in cytomegalovirus infection. Study-level information: Public TCR beta signature analysis indicated the presence of both CMV infection and matching HLA type.

In its sample, this clonotype was seen many times. Its specificity is unknown. There are 16 residues in the CDR3. Trimming removed 5 bases at V and 2 bases at J, with 17 bases between. Germline V gene data show CDR1 as SGHTA and CDR2 as FQGNSA. TCRdb recomputed calls from the reads with MiXCR, one row per CDR3 protein. The sample lists around 450,000 distinct CDR3 sequences, 25% to 40% occurring once. Study-level findings and limits: There were HLA-C-restricted CMV-specific TCR beta clonotypes dominating the ex vivo response. Using cumulative public TCR beta family frequency, the authors identified those who carried CMV together with the relevant HLA.

Material: PBMCs. The genes are TRBV7-2 and TRBJ2-3; no clear D. This receptor was taken from a human donor in good health (CMV status not recorded). Some clones in this sample may be carry-over from other donors' samples. In DNA, the CDR3 is TGTGCCAGCAGCGCGCAACCTAGGGCGGACACAGATACGCAGTATTTT. It is translated as CASSAQPRADTDTQYF.